What follows is one T cell receptor beta chain and its context. Its antigen remains unidentified. For the second PCR, which ran for about 6 to 11 cycles, a sample-barcoded 5' primer and a J-beta primer mix were used. TCRdb analysed the 5' RACE reads with MiXCR anew, one entry per CDR3 protein. The sample has 1.5 million to 1.8 million distinct CDR3 sequences; 35% to 45% are singletons. V lost 0 bases and J lost 4, with 12 bases in between. Germline assignment: CDR1 SGHTA and CDR2 FQGNSA. The CDR3 loop spans 15 amino acids. This record comes from a study of blood T cells in healthy people across ages. The study's findings and limits: While age rose, TCR beta diversity per million T cells dropped in a roughly linear way.

The sequenced sample was blood. The sequence derives from a woman aged 18-35 years in good health. The genes are TRBV7-2 and TRBJ1-2; D is ambiguous. In nucleotides, the CDR3 is TGTGCCAGCAGCTTAGCTCGGAAACTTACCTATGGCTACACCTTC. It yields the protein CASSLARKLTYGYTF.